This T cell receptor beta chain was observed in a study of OX40 agonist ivuxolimab in advanced cancers. General study points: Nonresponders included some who also had low normalized T-cell clonal expansion.

V lost 4 bases and J lost 4, with 15 bases in between. The CDR3 spans 15 residues. Germline V gene sequence: CDR1 SGHTS, CDR2 YDEGEE. Turning to this clone: What it binds is not known.

Some clones are missing from TCRdb's copy, which holds only in-frame ones; the method was immunoSEQ multiplex PCR. Counted here are 70,000 to 95,000 clones, 85% to 90% occurring once; the ten biggest clones make up 10% to 15%. The receptor was isolated from an adult with an advanced solid tumor such as melanoma, head and neck, liver or kidney cancer. This sequence joins TRBV5-8 and TRBJ2-1, with a possible D match to TRBD2 (7 bases). The sequences come from CD4+ or CD8+ T cells sorted from blood, collected in a trial of the OX40 agonist ivuxolimab. The CDR3 DNA reads TGTGCCAGCAGCCAGCTTGGGGGGGCATACAATGAGCAGTTCTTC. Protein sequence: CASSQLGGAYNEQFF.